The 4 T cell receptor beta chains below were found in one sample sequenced in a study of cytomegalovirus exposure and HLA in healthy donors. PCR was performed using 60 Vbeta and 13 Jbeta primers. The data were produced by immunoSEQ multiplex PCR, yet TCRdb's version contains in-frame clones alone and is incomplete. The data show about 77,000 clones, and the top ten clones hold 12% to 15%. The sample comprised PBMCs. All receptors come from a man aged 45-65 years in good health and CMV-seropositive.

The rearrangement joins TRBV4-1 to TRBJ1-1, with D perhaps matching TRBD1 (5 bases). The CDR3 spans 12 residues. The germline V gene has CDR1 MGHRA and CDR2 YSYEKL. V was shortened by 4 bases and J by 3 bases, with 6 bases between the two germline ends. In DNA form, the CDR3 reads TGCGCCAGCAGCCCCAGGGACACTGAAGCTTTCTTT. Translating gives CASSPRDTEAFF.

This sequence joins TRBV4-1 and TRBJ2-2; 7 nucleotides match TRBD1. Trimming removed 0 bases from V and 7 bases from J; junction bases left unmatched: 5. Germline CDR1 MGHRA, CDR2 YSYEKL. The CDR3 is made up of 15 amino acids. The CDR3 DNA reads TGCGCCAGCAGCCAAGACAGGGGGACCGGCGGGGAGCTGTTTTTT. Translated, it gives CASSQDRGTGGELFF.

The gene calls are TRBV11-2 and TRBJ2-3, with a weak D call TRBD1 (5 bases). The CDR3 is made up of 15 amino acids. CDR1 is SGHAT and CDR2 is FQNNGV in the germline V gene. V lost 5 bases, J lost 2 bases, and 14 bases lay in between. In DNA form, the CDR3 reads TGTGCCAGCAGCCCCAGTGGGGCAGACACAGATACGCAGTATTTT. Translated, it gives CASSPSGADTDTQYF.

V gene TRBV5-1 combines with J gene TRBJ1-5; the D gene is possibly TRBD1 (5 bases). Germline-derived CDR1 and CDR2 are SGHRS and YFSETQ. The CDR3 runs 13 residues. V lost 0 bases, J lost 11 bases, and 12 bases lay in between. CDR3 in amino acids: CASSLGGRSAQHF. As DNA, the CDR3 is TGCGCCAGCAGCTTGGGGGGCCGATCAGCCCAGCATTTT.